Listed below are T cell receptor beta chains from one sample, sequenced in a study of T cell responses to AZD1222 COVID-19 vaccine. Sequencing was performed with immunoSEQ multiplex PCR; in TCRdb, only in-frame clones are kept and a portion is missing. The profile shows some 130,000 clones, roughly nine tenths of them singletons. The input for sequencing was peripheral blood, taken on day 0 of AZD1222 vaccination. These TCRs come from an adult in good health. Both conserved end residues are part of each CDR3. The size field is filled for only some rows; it gives once, few, many or a size class.

clone size: once; J gene: TRBJ1-1; V gene: TRBV3-1/TRBV3-2; CDR3 protein: CASSPNEYTEAFF
clone size: once; J gene: TRBJ2-7; V gene: TRBV5-1; CDR3 protein: CASSLIGIEPLEQYF
clone size: -; J gene: TRBJ2-7; V gene: TRBV6-5; CDR3 protein: CASRPGHGSYEQYF
clone size: -; J gene: TRBJ1-5; V gene: TRBV9; CDR3 protein: CASSVEGTVDQPQHF
clone size: -; J gene: TRBJ1-1; V gene: TRBV27; CDR3 protein: CASSFRSGATEAFF
clone size: -; J gene: TRBJ2-7; V gene: TRBV6-1; CDR3 protein: CASSEVTRDRVGEQYF
clone size: -; J gene: TRBJ2-7; V gene: TRBV25-1; CDR3 protein: CASSEYLTPYYEQYF
clone size: -; J gene: TRBJ1-3; V gene: TRBV7-8; CDR3 protein: CASSLDGPSSGNTIYF
clone size: few; J gene: TRBJ2-7; V gene: TRBV7-9; CDR3 protein: CAGTGTDTYEQYF
clone size: -; J gene: TRBJ1-2; V gene: TRBV7-8; CDR3 protein: CASSLGARGRNYGYTF
clone size: -; J gene: TRBJ1-4; V gene: TRBV2; CDR3 protein: CASDRPNEKLFF
clone size: -; J gene: TRBJ2-5; V gene: TRBV9; CDR3 protein: CASSRAGGPQETQYF
clone size: -; J gene: TRBJ2-2; V gene: TRBV30; CDR3 protein: CARRQGGVDTGELFF
clone size: few; J gene: TRBJ1-2; V gene: TRBV30; CDR3 protein: CAWSVPRGYTF
clone size: once; J gene: TRBJ1-1; V gene: TRBV18; CDR3 protein: CASSPQQSSMNTEAFF
clone size: -; J gene: TRBJ1-4; V gene: TRBV3-1/TRBV3-2; CDR3 protein: CASSRRGANEKLFF
clone size: -; J gene: TRBJ2-7; V gene: TRBV4-3; CDR3 protein: CASSQDVGDYIYEQYF
clone size: -; J gene: TRBJ1-2; V gene: TRBV19; CDR3 protein: CASSPHLSPGYTF
clone size: few; J gene: TRBJ1-1; V gene: TRBV6-2/TRBV6-3; CDR3 protein: CASSQGQNPLLLTEAFF
clone size: -; J gene: TRBJ2-7; V gene: TRBV4-3; CDR3 protein: CASSQEEGRWEQYF
clone size: -; J gene: TRBJ2-3; V gene: TRBV7-9; CDR3 protein: CASSLPGSEDTQYF
clone size: -; J gene: TRBJ2-5; V gene: TRBV6-5; CDR3 protein: CASSLGRTGRETQYF
clone size: -; J gene: TRBJ2-1; V gene: TRBV7-2; CDR3 protein: CASSYTGLSYNEQFF
clone size: -; J gene: TRBJ2-4; V gene: TRBV6-5; CDR3 protein: CASNLQGALNIQYF
clone size: -; J gene: TRBJ2-7; V gene: TRBV3-1/TRBV3-2; CDR3 protein: CASSPLTSGGASEQYF
clone size: few; J gene: TRBJ1-6; V gene: TRBV6-1; CDR3 protein: CASSETFGRLNSPLHF
clone size: many; J gene: TRBJ1-1; V gene: TRBV30; CDR3 protein: CAWRVNRDTEAFF
clone size: -; J gene: TRBJ2-4; V gene: TRBV2; CDR3 protein: CASSTQRSVGNIQYF